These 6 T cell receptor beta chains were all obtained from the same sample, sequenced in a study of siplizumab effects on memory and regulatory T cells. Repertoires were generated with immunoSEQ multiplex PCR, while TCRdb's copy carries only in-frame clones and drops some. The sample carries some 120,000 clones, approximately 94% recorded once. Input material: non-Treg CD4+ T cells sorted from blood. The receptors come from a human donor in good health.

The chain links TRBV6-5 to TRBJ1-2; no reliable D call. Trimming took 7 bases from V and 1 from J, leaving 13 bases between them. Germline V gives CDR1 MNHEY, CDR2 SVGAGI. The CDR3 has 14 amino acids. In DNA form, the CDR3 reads TGTGCCAGCAAAAGGGAGGCTCTTAACTATGGCTACACCTTC. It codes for CASKREALNYGYTF.

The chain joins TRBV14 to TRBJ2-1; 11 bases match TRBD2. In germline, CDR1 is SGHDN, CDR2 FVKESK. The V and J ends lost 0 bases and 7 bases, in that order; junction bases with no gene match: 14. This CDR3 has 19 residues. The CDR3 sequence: CASSQDPPSTSGMRNEQFF. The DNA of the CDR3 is TGTGCCAGCAGCCAAGATCCCCCCTCGACTAGCGGGATGAGGAATGAGCAGTTCTTC. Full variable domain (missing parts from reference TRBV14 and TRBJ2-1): EAGVTQFPSHSVIEKGQTVTLRCDPISGHDNLYWYRRVMGKEIKFLLHFVKESKQDESGMPNNRFLAERTGGTYSTLKVQPAELEDSGVYFCASSQDPPSTSGMRNEQFFGPGTRLTVL.

This chain's CDR3 is CASSSFAAHHEQFF. The CDR3 nucleotides read TGTGCCAGCAGCTCCTTTGCGGCCCACCATGAGCAGTTCTTC. The gene calls are TRBV7-3 and TRBJ2-1, with D uncertain. The CDR3 is 14 residues long. The germline V gene has CDR1 SGHTA and CDR2 FQGTGA. V lost 4 bases, J lost 8 bases, and 15 bases lay in between.

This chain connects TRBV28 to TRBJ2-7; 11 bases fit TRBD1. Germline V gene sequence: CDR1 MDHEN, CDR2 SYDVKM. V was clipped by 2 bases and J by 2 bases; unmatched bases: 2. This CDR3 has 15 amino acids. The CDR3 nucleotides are TGTGCCAGCAGTTTACCGGGACAGGGGGCCTACGAGCAGTACTTC. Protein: CASSLPGQGAYEQYF.

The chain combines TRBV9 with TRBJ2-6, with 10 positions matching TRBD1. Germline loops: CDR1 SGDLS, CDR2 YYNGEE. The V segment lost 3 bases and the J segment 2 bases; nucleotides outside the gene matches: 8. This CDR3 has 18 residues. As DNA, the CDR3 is TGTGCCAGCAGCGCCCGACAGGGGGCGCTTACTGGGGCCAACGTCCTGACTTTC. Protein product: CASSARQGALTGANVLTF.

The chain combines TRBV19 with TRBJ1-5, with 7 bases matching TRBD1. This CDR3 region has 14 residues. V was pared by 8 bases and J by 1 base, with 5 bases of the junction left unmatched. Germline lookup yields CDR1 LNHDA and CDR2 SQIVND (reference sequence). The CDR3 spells CASCDRASNQPQHF. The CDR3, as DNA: TGTGCCAGTTGCGACAGGGCAAGCAATCAGCCCCAGCATTTT. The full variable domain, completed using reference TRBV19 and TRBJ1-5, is DGGITQSPKYLFRKEGQNVTLSCEQNLNHDAMYWYRQDPGQGLRLIYYSQIVNDFQKGDIAEGYSVSREKKESFPLTVTSAQKNPTAFYLCASCDRASNQPQHFGDGTRLSIL.